The T cell receptor beta chain described here comes from a study of vaccination and CD4 T cells after COVID-19. Study outcomes and limitations: Of the reactive clones in convalescent patients, a median about 86% showed up only post-vaccination.

Looked up from germline, CDR1 is SGHTA and CDR2 is FQGNSA. V was pared by 5 bases and J by 6 bases, with 4 bases of the junction left unmatched. CDR3 length equals 14 residues. Treatment: approximately 9-day PBMC culture with coronavirus spike peptide pools or control peptides (ViraFEST assay). US Alpha, Beta and Delta variants postdated the positive PCR dates, which ran from March to December 2020. The Oncomine TCR Beta short-read assay sequenced DNA from cultured CD4+ T cells. Each CDR3 protein gets one entry after TCRdb re-called the PCR reads with MiXCR. The sample consists of approximately 12,000 distinct CDR3 sequences, around half of them appearing once. Comments on this clonotype: Its cognate antigen is unknown.

The chain combines TRBV7-2 with TRBJ2-7, with TRBD2 identical over 13 bases. Sequencing input: CD4+ T cells from blood, cultured in vitro. The sequence came from a human donor who had recovered from COVID-19. CDR3 coding DNA: TGTGCCAGCAGCAAAGGACTAGCGGGAGCCGAGCAGTACTTC. Residues: CASSKGLAGAEQYF.